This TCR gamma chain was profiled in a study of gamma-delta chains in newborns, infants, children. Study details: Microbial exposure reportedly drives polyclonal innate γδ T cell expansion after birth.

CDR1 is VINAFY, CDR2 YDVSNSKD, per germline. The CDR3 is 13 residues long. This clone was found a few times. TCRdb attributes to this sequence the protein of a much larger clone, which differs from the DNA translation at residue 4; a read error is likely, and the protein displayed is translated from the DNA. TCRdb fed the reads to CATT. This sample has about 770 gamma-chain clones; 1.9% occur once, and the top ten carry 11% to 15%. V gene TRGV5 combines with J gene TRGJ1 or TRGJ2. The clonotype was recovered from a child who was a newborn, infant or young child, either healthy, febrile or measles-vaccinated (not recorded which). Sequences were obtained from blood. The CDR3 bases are TGTGCCACCCGGGACAGGCCTTGTTATAAGAAACTCTTT. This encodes CATRDRPCYKKLF.